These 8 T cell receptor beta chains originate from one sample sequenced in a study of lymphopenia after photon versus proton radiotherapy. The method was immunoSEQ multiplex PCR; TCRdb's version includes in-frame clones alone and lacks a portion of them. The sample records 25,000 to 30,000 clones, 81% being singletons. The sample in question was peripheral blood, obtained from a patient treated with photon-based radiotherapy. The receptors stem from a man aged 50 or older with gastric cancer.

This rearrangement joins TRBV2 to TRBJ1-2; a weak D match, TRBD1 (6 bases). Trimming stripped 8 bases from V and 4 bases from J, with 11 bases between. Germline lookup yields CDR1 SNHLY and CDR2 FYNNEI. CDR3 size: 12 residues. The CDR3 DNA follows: TGTGCCAGCTTGGACAGTTTCTATGGCTACACCTTC. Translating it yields CASLDSFYGYTF.

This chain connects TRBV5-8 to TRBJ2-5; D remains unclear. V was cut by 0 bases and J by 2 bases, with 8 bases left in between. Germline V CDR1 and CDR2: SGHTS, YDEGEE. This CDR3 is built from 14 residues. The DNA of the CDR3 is TGTGCCAGCAGCTTGGAATGGTCGCAAGAGACCCAGTACTTC. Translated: CASSLEWSQETQYF.

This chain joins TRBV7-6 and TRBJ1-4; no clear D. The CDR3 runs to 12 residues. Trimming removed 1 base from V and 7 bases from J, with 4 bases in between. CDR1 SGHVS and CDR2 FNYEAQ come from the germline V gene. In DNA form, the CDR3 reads TGTGCCAGCAGCTTAGTCGGTGAAAAACTGTTTTTT. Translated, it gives CASSLVGEKLFF.

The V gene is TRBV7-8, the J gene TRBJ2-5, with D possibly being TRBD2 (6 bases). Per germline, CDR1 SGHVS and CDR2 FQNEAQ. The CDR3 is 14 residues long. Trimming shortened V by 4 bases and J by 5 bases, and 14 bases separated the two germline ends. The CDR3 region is CASSWGTPLETQYF. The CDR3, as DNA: TGTGCCAGCAGCTGGGGGACTCCTCTGGAGACCCAGTACTTC. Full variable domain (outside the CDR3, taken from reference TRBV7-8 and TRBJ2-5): GAGVSQSPRYKVAKRGQDVALRCDPISGHVSLFWYQQALGQGPEFLTYFQNEAQLDKSGLPSDRFFAERPEGSVSTLKIQRTQQEDSAVYLCASSWGTPLETQYFGPGTRLLVL.

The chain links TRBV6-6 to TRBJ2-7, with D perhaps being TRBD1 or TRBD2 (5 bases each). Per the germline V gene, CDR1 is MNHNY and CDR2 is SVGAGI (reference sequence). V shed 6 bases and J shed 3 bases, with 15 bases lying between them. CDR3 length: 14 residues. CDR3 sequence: CASRETATNYEQYV. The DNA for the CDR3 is TGTGCCAGCAGGGAGACAGCGACTAACTACGAGCAGTACGTC.

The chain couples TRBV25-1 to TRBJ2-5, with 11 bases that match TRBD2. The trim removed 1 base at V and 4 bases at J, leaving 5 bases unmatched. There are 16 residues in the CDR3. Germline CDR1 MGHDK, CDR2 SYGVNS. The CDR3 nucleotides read TGTGCCAGCAGTGAATTGGGCCTAGCGGGGGGAGAGACCCAGTACTTC. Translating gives CASSELGLAGGETQYF.

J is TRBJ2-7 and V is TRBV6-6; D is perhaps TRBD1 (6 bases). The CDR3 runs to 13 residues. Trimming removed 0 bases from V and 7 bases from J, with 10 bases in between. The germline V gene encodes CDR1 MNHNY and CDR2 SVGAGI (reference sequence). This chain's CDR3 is CASSYSSRGEQYV. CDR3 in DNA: TGTGCCAGCAGTTACTCGAGCAGGGGTGAGCAGTACGTC.

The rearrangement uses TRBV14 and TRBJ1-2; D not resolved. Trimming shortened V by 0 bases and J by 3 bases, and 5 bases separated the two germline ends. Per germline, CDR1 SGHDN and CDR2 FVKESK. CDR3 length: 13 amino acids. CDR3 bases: TGTGCCAGCAGCCAAGATATCGACTATGGCTACACCTTC. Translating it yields CASSQDIDYGYTF. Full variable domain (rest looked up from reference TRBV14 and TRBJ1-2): EAGVTQFPSHSVIEKGQTVTLRCDPISGHDNLYWYRRVMGKEIKFLLHFVKESKQDESGMPNNRFLAERTGGTYSTLKVQPAELEDSGVYFCASSQDIDYGYTFGSGTRLTVV.